A single sample gave rise to the 16 T cell receptor beta chains below, sequenced in a study of CD8 T cells in Susac syndrome. The RNA input was roughly 0.45 to 1 ug, and it was reverse transcribed with random hexamers. Using its own MiXCR run on the immunoSEQ multiplex PCR reads, TCRdb lists one record per CDR3 protein. Of hundreds of thousands of distinct CDR3 sequences in the sample, approximately 89% are singletons; the top ten hold under 0.15%. Specimen: CD8+ T cells from PBMCs. All receptors derive from a human donor with multiple sclerosis.

The chain carries TRBV4-1 and TRBJ1-1, with D hard to call. Germline CDR1 reads MGHRA; CDR2 reads YSYEKL. V was cut by 5 bases and J by 4 bases, with 17 bases left in between. CDR3 length: 15 residues. CDR3 DNA sequence: TGCGCCAGCAGCTTACTCGAAGACGGATTCACTGAAGCTTTCTTT. Its protein product is CASSLLEDGFTEAFF.

V is TRBV4-1 and J is TRBJ2-7; no reliable D call. CDR3 length: 15 residues. Germline V gives CDR1 MGHRA, CDR2 YSYEKL. Deletions cut 2 bases from V and 2 bases from J, with 13 bases between. The CDR3 region is CASSQNPGRTYEQYF. Here the CDR3 DNA reads TGCGCCAGCAGCCAAAACCCGGGCAGAACCTACGAGCAGTACTTC.

The V gene is TRBV6-6, the J gene TRBJ2-7; 7 bases align to TRBD1. V lost 2 bases, J lost 3 bases, and 10 bases stayed unmatched. The CDR3 covers 16 residues. CDR1 MNHNY and CDR2 SVGAGI come from the germline V gene (reference sequence). The CDR3, as DNA: TGTGCCAGCAGTTACGGGGCAACAGGGGCAGTCTACGAGCAGTACTTC. Protein product: CASSYGATGAVYEQYF.

In nucleotides, the CDR3 is TGTGCCAGCAGCCATACGACCCTCTACAATGAGCAGTTCTTC. Its protein is CASSHTTLYNEQFF. The chain joins TRBV3-1 to TRBJ2-1; D is uncertain. The CDR3 is made up of 14 amino acids. V lost 3 bases and J lost 3, with 9 bases in between. Germline values: CDR1 LGHDT, CDR2 YNNKEL (reference sequence).

The rearrangement joins TRBV6-1 to TRBJ2-4, with 7 bases identical to TRBD1. Trimming cost V 5 bases and J 0 bases; bases outside gene matches: 7. The CDR3 runs to 16 residues. CDR1 and CDR2 (germline): MNHNS, SASEGT. The CDR3 here is CASSPRDSLAKNIQYF. The DNA of the CDR3 is TGTGCCAGCAGTCCCCGGGACAGCTTAGCCAAAAACATTCAGTACTTC.

The V gene is TRBV12-3 or TRBV12-4, the J gene TRBJ2-2; D unresolved. The V and J ends lost 8 bases and 4 bases respectively, with 8 bases between them. The CDR3 contains 12 residues. The DNA for the CDR3 is TGTGCCAGCCACAGAGGCACCGGGGAGCTGTTTTTT. As protein: CASHRGTGELFF.

The gene calls are TRBV7-8 and TRBJ2-2; the D gene is possibly TRBD2 (5 bases). V gave up 5 bases and J gave up 0 bases, with 13 bases separating them. This CDR3 has 16 amino acids. The germline CDR1 and CDR2 sequences are SGHVS and FQNEAQ. CDR3: CASSELEDANTGELFF. The CDR3 DNA sequence: TGTGCCAGCAGCGAACTAGAGGACGCGAACACCGGGGAGCTGTTTTTT.

The genes are TRBV10-3 and TRBJ1-2, with 7 positions matching TRBD1. V shed 0 bases, J shed 2 bases, and the junction held 9 bases outside the gene matches. CDR1 is ENHRY, CDR2 SYGVKD, per germline. The CDR3 extends over 17 amino acids. CDR3 protein: CAISESHKTTGNYGYTF. The CDR3 coding sequence is TGTGCCATCAGTGAGTCCCATAAGACGACAGGGAACTATGGCTACACCTTC.

The chain uses TRBV2 and TRBJ1-1, with D uncertain. Trimming pared 1 base from V and 6 bases from J, leaving 9 bases between. Germline CDR1 and CDR2: SNHLY and FYNNEI. The length of the CDR3 is 13 residues. For the CDR3, the DNA is TGTGCCAGCAGTGAAGGAGGGCGCCCTGAAGCTTTCTTT. Protein: CASSEGGRPEAFF.

This clonotype was seen once. The rearrangement links TRBV4-1 to TRBJ1-1, with D tentatively TRBD1 (6 bases). V was clipped by 5 bases and J by 5 bases, with 18 bases between them. Per germline, CDR1 MGHRA and CDR2 YSYEKL. The CDR3 runs to 15 residues. CDR3 bases: TGCGCCAGCAGCGTGGGGGGCTTGGGGGAGACTGAAGCTTTCTTT. Translation gives CASSVGGLGETEAFF.

This chain links TRBV30 with TRBJ1-3; possible D gene TRBD1, 5 bases. Germline assignment: CDR1 GTSNPN and CDR2 SVGIG (reference sequence). V lost 4 bases and J 0 bases, leaving 10 bases between the germline ends. The CDR3 consists of 14 residues. CDR3 in amino acids: CAWNEGSSGNTIYF. The CDR3 DNA is TGTGCCTGGAATGAGGGGAGCTCTGGAAACACCATATATTTT.

The table lists this clonotype with a count of one. This chain uses TRBV14 with TRBJ2-2, with 8 bases matching TRBD1. CDR3 length: 16 amino acids. V lost 2 bases, J lost 3 bases, and 5 bases stayed unmatched. Per the germline V gene, CDR1 is SGHDN and CDR2 is FVKESK. The CDR3, as DNA: TGTGCCAGCAGCCAATACAGACAGGGGTACACCGGGGAGCTGTTTTTT. Residues: CASSQYRQGYTGELFF.

The V gene is TRBV10-3, the J gene TRBJ1-1; D is undetermined. This CDR3 is 13 amino acids long. V lost 4 bases and J 6 bases, leaving 12 bases between the germline ends. Germline V gene data show CDR1 as ENHRY and CDR2 as SYGVKD. CDR3 loop: CAISVSGFSEAFF. As DNA, the CDR3 is TGTGCCATCAGTGTGTCGGGATTTTCTGAAGCTTTCTTT.

The rearrangement uses TRBV11-2 and TRBJ2-1; 7 bases match TRBD1. Trimming removed 3 bases from V and 0 bases from J; junction bases left unmatched: 2. Germline CDR1 reads SGHAT; CDR2 reads FQNNGV. CDR3 length: 15 amino acids. CDR3 loop: CASSFDRVSYNEQFF. The CDR3 DNA is TGTGCCAGCAGCTTCGACAGGGTCTCCTACAATGAGCAGTTCTTC. Full variable domain (missing parts from reference TRBV11-2 and TRBJ2-1): EAGVAQSPRYKIIEKRQSVAFWCNPISGHATLYWYQQILGQGPKLLIQFQNNGVVDDSQLPKDRFSAERLKGVDSTLKIQPAKLEDSAVYLCASSFDRVSYNEQFFGPGTRLTVL.

The J gene is TRBJ2-3, the V gene TRBV3-1; 7 nucleotides align to TRBD2. The CDR3 is 16 amino acids. The germline V gene encodes CDR1 LGHDT and CDR2 YNNKEL (reference sequence). V was clipped by 1 base and J by 1 base; unmatched bases: 5. This CDR3 is CASSQAIREGTDTQYF. For the CDR3, the DNA is TGTGCCAGCAGCCAAGCTATCCGGGAGGGCACAGATACGCAGTATTTT.

In this sample, this clonotype turned up once. The chain carries TRBV10-3 and TRBJ2-3; TRBD2 matches 7 bases. Losses at the gene ends were 11 bases for V and 2 bases for J; bases not matched to a gene: 10. Germline CDR1 reads ENHRY; CDR2 reads SYGVKD. CDR3 length equals 14 residues. CDR3 nucleotides: TGTGCCTCCTATTCGGGGGACTACACAGATACGCAGTATTTT. It codes for CASYSGDYTDTQYF.